A single sample is the source of the 28 T cell receptor beta chains below, sequenced in a study of siplizumab effects on memory and regulatory T cells (dated 2019 in TCRdb). Library preparation used the immunoSEQ multiplex PCR assay. Imported from immuneACCESS, the table was reduced by TCRdb to in-frame sequences with V and J called. These copies leave out some clones; in studies compared against another copy, an unresolved V gene accounts for under half, and the cause of the remainder is not known. Within this sample are under 100,000 clones, with about 94% of them counted one time only. The ten most abundant clones make up approximately 1.4% of the sample. The source material was non-Treg CD4+ T cells sorted from blood. The sample's cell subset or site label, decoded: FACS-sorted unstimulated CD4+ non-regulatory T cells. The receptors stem from a human donor in good health.

The V and J genes are TRBV7-9 and TRBJ2-7, with no clear D. V lost 5 bases, J lost 2 bases, and 13 bases lay in between. CDR1 is SEHNR and CDR2 is FQNEAQ in the germline V gene (reference sequence). The length of the CDR3 is 14 residues. CDR3 residues: CASSDGPIAYEQYF. The CDR3 DNA reads TGTGCCAGCAGCGATGGGCCTATCGCCTACGAGCAGTACTTC.

The J gene is TRBJ2-1, the V gene TRBV7-3; D possibly corresponds to TRBD1 (6 bases). The CDR3 loop spans 15 amino acids. Germline-derived CDR1 and CDR2 are SGHTA and FQGTGA. Trimming stripped 1 base from V and 5 bases from J, with 12 bases between. The CDR3 coding sequence is TGTGCCAGCAGCTTAAAGGGGGAAGGCCACAATGAGCAGTTCTTC. Its protein is CASSLKGEGHNEQFF.

V gene TRBV5-1 combines with J gene TRBJ2-7, with D possibly matching TRBD2 (6 bases). CDR1 is SGHRS, CDR2 YFSETQ, per germline. Trimming shortened V by 0 bases and J by 5 bases, and 21 bases separated the two germline ends. CDR3 length equals 17 residues. The CDR3 nucleotides are TGCGCCAGCAGCTTGGCCGGTAGCGGAGGCCTCGGGAACGAGCAGTACTTC. As protein: CASSLAGSGGLGNEQYF.

Here the CDR3 DNA reads TGTGCCAGCAGCTTAGCAGGGGGCAACGAGCAGTACTTC. Protein sequence: CASSLAGGNEQYF. J is TRBJ2-7 and V is TRBV7-2, with 7 bases lining up with TRBD1. J was trimmed by 5 bases and V by 0 bases; bases with no gene match: 1. Germline CDR1 is SGHTA and CDR2 is FQGNSA. This CDR3 region has 13 residues.

The rearrangement links TRBV10-3 to TRBJ2-1; D gene unclear. The CDR3 runs to 14 residues. Deletions cut 4 bases from V and 8 bases from J, with 15 bases between. Germline V lookup: CDR1 ENHRY, CDR2 SYGVKD. CDR3 nucleotide sequence: TGTGCCATCAGTGCGTCGCCACCTGGGCATGAGCAGTTCTTC. Protein: CAISASPPGHEQFF.

V is TRBV7-9 and J is TRBJ1-5; tentative D call: TRBD1 (5 bases). V shed 5 bases and J shed 5 bases, with 16 bases lying between them. This CDR3 spans 15 amino acids. Germline-derived CDR1 and CDR2 are SEHNR and FQNEAQ (reference sequence). CDR3 sequence (DNA): TGTGCCAGCAGCAAGGGGAGGGGCGTATATCAGCCCCAGCATTTT. It specifies CASSKGRGVYQPQHF.

The chain is built from TRBV28 and TRBJ2-2, with 7 bases that match TRBD2. The CDR3 spans 15 residues. Germline V gene lookup returns CDR1 MDHEN and CDR2 SYDVKM. Trimming cost V 2 bases and J 9 bases; bases outside gene matches: 9. The CDR3 region is CASSLHPSGIRELFF. The CDR3 region has the DNA TGTGCCAGCAGTTTACATCCCAGCGGGATCAGGGAGCTGTTTTTT.

CDR3 nucleotide sequence: TGTGCCAGCTCACCACCGAGGGACTCCTACGAGCAGTACTTC. Its translation is CASSPPRDSYEQYF. J is TRBJ2-7 and V is TRBV18, with a tentative D call TRBD2 (5 bases). The germline V gene encodes CDR1 KGHSH and CDR2 LQKENI. Trimming removed 0 bases from V and 0 bases from J, with 6 bases in between. The CDR3 has 14 amino acids. Complete variable domain (other parts from reference TRBV18 and TRBJ2-7): NAGVMQNPRHLVRRRGQEARLRCSPMKGHSHVYWYRQLPEEGLKFMVYLQKENIIDESGMPKERFSAEFPKEGPSILRIQQVVRGDSAAYFCASSPPRDSYEQYFGPGTRLTVT.

This chain joins TRBV19 and TRBJ1-1; TRBD1 might be the D (6 bases). This CDR3 has 12 residues. Germline lookup yields CDR1 LNHDA and CDR2 SQIVND (reference sequence). Trimming shortened V by 7 bases and J by 5 bases, and 11 bases separated the two germline ends. CDR3 sequence: CASIRRGTEAFF. Here the CDR3 DNA reads TGTGCCAGTATCAGAAGGGGGACTGAAGCTTTCTTT.

This clone has only a few counts. This sequence joins TRBV4-1 and TRBJ2-1, with no clear D. Trimming removed 4 bases at V and 4 bases at J, with 20 bases between. This CDR3 spans 17 amino acids. Germline loops: CDR1 MGHRA, CDR2 YSYEKL. The DNA for the CDR3 is TGCGCCAGCAGCCGCTATTGGGAAAAAGTAGGGTACAATGAGCAGTTCTTC. It codes for CASSRYWEKVGYNEQFF.

This rearrangement joins TRBV28 to TRBJ2-7, with 12 bases matching TRBD2. Germline trimming cut 6 bases from V and 3 bases from J; bases unmatched to any gene: 3. Germline assignment: CDR1 MDHEN and CDR2 SYDVKM. CDR3 length: 14 amino acids. CDR3 region: CASRQTSGGYEQYF. CDR3 in DNA: TGTGCCAGCAGACAGACTAGCGGGGGCTACGAGCAGTACTTC.

The J gene is TRBJ1-1, the V gene TRBV5-1, with TRBD1 matching over 9 bases. This CDR3 comprises 17 residues. J was trimmed by 6 bases and V by 7 bases; bases with no gene match: 19. The germline gives CDR1 SGHRS, CDR2 YFSETQ. CDR3 sequence (DNA): TGCGCCAGCTGGAGGGGGACAGGGAGGGATGGAGTCGCTGAAGCTTTCTTT. Translation gives CASWRGTGRDGVAEAFF.

This chain links TRBV11-2 with TRBJ2-3; 13 positions agree with TRBD2. The germline gives CDR1 SGHAT, CDR2 FQNNGV. The CDR3 has 16 residues. After removal of 2 bases from V and 4 bases from J, the junction contained 3 bases not matched to a gene. The CDR3 DNA follows: TGTGCCAGCAGCTTACTGACTAGCGGGAGGCCAGATACGCAGTATTTT. Its protein is CASSLLTSGRPDTQYF.

The chain is built from TRBV11-2 and TRBJ2-1, with D possibly TRBD2 on 6 matching bases. Germline lookup yields CDR1 SGHAT and CDR2 FQNNGV. The CDR3 totals 15 residues. Trimming cost V 4 bases and J 11 bases, with 21 bases left between them. This CDR3 reads CASSSSGTRGSQQFF. The CDR3 DNA reads TGTGCCAGCAGCTCATCCGGGACTCGGGGATCCCAGCAGTTCTTC.

The CDR3 nucleotides are TGTGCCAGCAGCTCCCAGAAAGGGGGCTATGGCTACACCTTC. It translates to CASSSQKGGYGYTF. The chain links TRBV5-4 to TRBJ1-2; tentative D call: TRBD1 (6 bases). This CDR3 contains 14 residues. The germline CDR1 and CDR2 sequences are SGHNT and YYREEE (reference sequence). Trimming took 3 bases from V and 4 from J, leaving 13 bases between them.

V and J are TRBV20-1 and TRBJ2-7; no clear D gene. Per the germline V gene, CDR1 is DFQATT and CDR2 is SNEGSKA (reference sequence). The CDR3 consists of 11 residues. Between the trimmed V and J ends, which lost 8 bases and 3 bases, there was a span of 11 bases. CDR3 residues: CSSKYIYEQYF. CDR3 sequence (DNA): TGCAGTTCGAAATACATCTACGAGCAGTACTTC.

J is TRBJ1-4 and V is TRBV28; 9 nucleotides agree with TRBD1. With 1 base clipped from V and 5 bases from J, the junction kept 2 bases outside the gene matches. The CDR3 extends over 15 amino acids. The germline gives CDR1 MDHEN, CDR2 SYDVKM. The CDR3 loop reads CASSLSGTGNEKLFF. As DNA, the CDR3 is TGTGCCAGCAGTTTATCCGGGACAGGGAATGAAAAACTGTTTTTT.

This clone was picked up one time. V gene TRBV27 combines with J gene TRBJ2-7, with 9 positions matching TRBD2. This CDR3 contains 14 residues. CDR1 is MNHEY and CDR2 is SMNVEV in the germline V gene (reference sequence). The V and J ends lost 4 bases and 1 base, in that order; junction bases with no gene match: 2. The CDR3 DNA reads TGTGCCAGCAGTTGGGCGGGAGGGTCCTACGAGCAGTACTTC. The encoded protein is CASSWAGGSYEQYF.

The gene calls are TRBV13 and TRBJ2-5; 8 positions agree with TRBD2. This CDR3 is 19 amino acids long. Per the germline V gene, CDR1 is PRHDT and CDR2 is FYEKMQ (reference sequence). Unmatched junction bases numbered 22, after V lost 3 bases and J lost 7 bases. CDR3 DNA sequence: TGTGCCAGCAGCTTCAGGATGACGGGAGGGCGCCCAGTTCGATTGACCCAGTACTTC. This sequence encodes CASSFRMTGGRPVRLTQYF.

J is TRBJ2-1 and V is TRBV14; D call uncertain. From germline, CDR1 is SGHDN and CDR2 FVKESK. V was clipped by 1 base and J by 5 bases, with 6 bases between them. The CDR3 has 13 residues. The CDR3 DNA sequence: TGTGCCAGCAGCCAAGGGCTCCACAATGAGCAGTTCTTC. Residues: CASSQGLHNEQFF.

The chain combines TRBV7-8 with TRBJ1-3, with D maybe TRBD1 (5 bases). Germline lookup yields CDR1 SGHVS and CDR2 FQNEAQ. This CDR3 is 14 amino acids long. V lost 4 bases and J 4 bases, leaving 11 bases between the germline ends. The chain's CDR3 is CASSSGTRGNTIYF. CDR3 coding DNA: TGTGCCAGCAGCTCGGGGACTCGGGGAAACACCATATATTTT.

V usage is TRBV5-1 and J usage is TRBJ2-7; the D is unclear. V was cut by 2 bases and J by 9 bases, with 18 bases left in between. The germline gives CDR1 SGHRS, CDR2 YFSETQ. This CDR3 has 14 amino acids. In DNA form, the CDR3 reads TGCGCCAGCAGCTTCGCACAGTCCGATCGGGTGCAGTACTTC. Translated, it gives CASSFAQSDRVQYF.

This clone appeared a single time. The chain has TRBV27 and TRBJ2-1; D possibly corresponds to TRBD2 (7 bases). The germline V gene encodes CDR1 MNHEY and CDR2 SMNVEV (reference sequence). CDR3 length equals 15 residues. V lost 2 bases, J lost 8 bases, and 16 bases lay in between. The CDR3 DNA is TGTGCCAGCAGTTTAGCGGGAGCCAGGGGCGATGAGCAGTTCTTC. Protein: CASSLAGARGDEQFF.

This clone has just one count. The chain carries TRBV28 and TRBJ2-1, with 7 bases that match TRBD1. The V gene's germline CDR1 is MDHEN and CDR2 SYDVKM. The CDR3 length is 14 residues. J was trimmed by 6 bases and V by 7 bases; bases with no gene match: 9. As DNA, the CDR3 is TGTGCCAGCACCGTGGGGACAGTCCTCAATGAGCAGTTCTTC. It yields the protein CASTVGTVLNEQFF.

The count of this clone is one. V is TRBV28 and J is TRBJ2-7; TRBD2 aligns across 7 bases. The CDR3 contains 15 residues. V was clipped by 6 bases and J by 2 bases; unmatched bases: 10. Germline loops: CDR1 MDHEN, CDR2 SYDVKM. CDR3 sequence reads: CASSSPSGATYEQYF. CDR3 sequence (DNA): TGTGCCAGCAGCTCCCCCAGCGGGGCCACCTACGAGCAGTACTTC. The full variable domain, in which reference TRBV28 and TRBJ2-7 provide the parts outside the CDR3, is DVKVTQSSRYLVKRTGEKVFLECVQDMDHENMFWYRQDPGLGLRLIYFSYDVKMKEKGDIPEGYSVSREKKERFSLILESASTNQTSMYLCASSSPSGATYEQYFGPGTRLTVT.

The V call is TRBV28, the J call TRBJ1-2, with 9 bases fitting TRBD1. V lost 1 base, J lost 4 bases, and 1 base stayed unmatched. Germline lookup yields CDR1 MDHEN and CDR2 SYDVKM. This CDR3 comprises 14 residues. The CDR3, as DNA: TGTGCCAGCAGTTTATTGGACAGGGGCTATGGCTACACCTTC. Protein product: CASSLLDRGYGYTF.

The chain employs TRBV21-1 and TRBJ1-5. TRBV21-1 is a documented pseudogene. This CDR3 region has 15 residues. CDR3 protein: CASSKGNRRDQPQHF. Here the CDR3 DNA reads TGTGCCAGCAGCAAAGGGAACCGACGAGATCAGCCCCAGCATTTT.

This clone was seen only once. A junction end diverges from the germline sequence, so it may reflect a read error. The chain links TRBV2 to TRBJ2-5; 7 nucleotides align to TRBD1. The CDR3 length is 16 residues. The V gene's germline CDR1 is SNHLY and CDR2 FYNNEI. The CDR3 is CASREEPGQPQETQYF. The DNA for the CDR3 is TGTGCCAGCAGAGAAGAACCGGGACAGCCCCAAGAGACCCAGTACTTC.